This T cell receptor beta chain was retrieved from a study of T cell repertoires in cytomegalovirus infection. On the study more broadly: Shared public TCR beta signatures pointed to both CMV infection and a matching HLA type. Study results and limitations: CMV-specific HLA-C-restricted TCR beta clonotypes dominated the ex vivo response.

MiXCR was run by TCRdb on the reads, yielding one entry per CDR3 protein. Of around 340,000 distinct CDR3 sequences listed, just under 30% are singletons. A few counts support this clonotype. Its target is not known. The CDR3 is 13 amino acids. Germline V CDR1 and CDR2: SNHLY, FYNNEI. V lost 0 bases, J lost 1 base, and 2 bases lay in between. The clonotype originates from a human donor in good health (CMV status not recorded). Some clones in this sample may be carry-over from other donors' samples. The material was cultured PBMCs, obtained from culture after CMV antigen stimulation. The chain couples TRBV2 to TRBJ2-3; D is undetermined. The CDR3 nucleotides read TGTGCCAGCAGTGAAGCGGGCACAGATACGCAGTATTTT. Its translation: CASSEAGTDTQYF.